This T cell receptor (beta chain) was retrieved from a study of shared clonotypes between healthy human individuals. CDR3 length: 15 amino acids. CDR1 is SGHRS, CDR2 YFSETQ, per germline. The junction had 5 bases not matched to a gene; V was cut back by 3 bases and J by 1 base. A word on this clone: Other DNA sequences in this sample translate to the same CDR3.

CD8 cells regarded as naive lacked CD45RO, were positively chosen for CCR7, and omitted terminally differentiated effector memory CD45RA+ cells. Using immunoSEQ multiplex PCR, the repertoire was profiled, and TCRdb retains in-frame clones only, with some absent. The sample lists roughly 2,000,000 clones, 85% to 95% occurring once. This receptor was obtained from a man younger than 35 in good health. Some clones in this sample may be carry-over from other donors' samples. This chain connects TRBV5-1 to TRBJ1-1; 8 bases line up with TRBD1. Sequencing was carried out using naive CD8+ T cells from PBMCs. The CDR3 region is CASSWTGRGNTEAFF. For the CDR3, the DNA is TGCGCCAGCAGCTGGACAGGGCGAGGGAACACTGAAGCTTTCTTT.